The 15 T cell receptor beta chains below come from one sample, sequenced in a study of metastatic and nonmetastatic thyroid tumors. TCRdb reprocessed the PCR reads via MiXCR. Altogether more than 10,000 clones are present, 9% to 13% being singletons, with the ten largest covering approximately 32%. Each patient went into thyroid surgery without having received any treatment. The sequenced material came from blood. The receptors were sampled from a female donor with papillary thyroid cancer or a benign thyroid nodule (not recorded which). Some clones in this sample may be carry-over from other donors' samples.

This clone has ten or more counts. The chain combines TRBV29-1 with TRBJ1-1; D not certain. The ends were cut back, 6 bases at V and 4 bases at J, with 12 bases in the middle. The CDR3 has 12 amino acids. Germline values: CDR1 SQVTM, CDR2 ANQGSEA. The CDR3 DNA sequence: TGCAGCGTGATAAGGGAGGGCACTGAAGCTTTCTTT. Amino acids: CSVIREGTEAFF.

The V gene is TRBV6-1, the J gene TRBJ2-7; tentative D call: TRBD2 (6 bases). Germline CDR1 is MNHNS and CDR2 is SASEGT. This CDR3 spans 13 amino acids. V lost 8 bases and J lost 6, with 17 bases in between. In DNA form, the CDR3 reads TGTGCCAGCGGCCGGACTACCCTCGGCGAGCAGTACTTC. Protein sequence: CASGRTTLGEQYF.

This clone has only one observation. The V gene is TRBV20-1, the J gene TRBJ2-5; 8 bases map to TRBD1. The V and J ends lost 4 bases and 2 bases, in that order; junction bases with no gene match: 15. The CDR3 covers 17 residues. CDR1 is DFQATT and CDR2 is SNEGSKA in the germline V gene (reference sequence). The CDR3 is CSATVCRGGDRQETQYF. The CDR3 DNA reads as TGCAGTGCTACCGTCTGTCGGGGTGGGGACAGGCAAGAGACCCAGTACTTC.

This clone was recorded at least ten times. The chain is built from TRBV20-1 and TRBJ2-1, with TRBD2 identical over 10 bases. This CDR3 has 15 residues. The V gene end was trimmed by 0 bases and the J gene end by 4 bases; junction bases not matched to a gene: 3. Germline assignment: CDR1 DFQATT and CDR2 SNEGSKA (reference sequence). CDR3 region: CSARDRSGGYNEQFF. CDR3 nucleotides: TGCAGTGCTAGAGATCGTAGCGGGGGGTACAATGAGCAGTTCTTC.

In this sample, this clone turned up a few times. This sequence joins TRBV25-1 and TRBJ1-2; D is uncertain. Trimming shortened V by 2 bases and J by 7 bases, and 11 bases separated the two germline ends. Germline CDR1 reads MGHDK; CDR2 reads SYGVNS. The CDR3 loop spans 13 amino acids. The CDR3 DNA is TGTGCCAGCAGTGAAAATCGGCAGGTTGGCTACACCTTC. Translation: CASSENRQVGYTF.

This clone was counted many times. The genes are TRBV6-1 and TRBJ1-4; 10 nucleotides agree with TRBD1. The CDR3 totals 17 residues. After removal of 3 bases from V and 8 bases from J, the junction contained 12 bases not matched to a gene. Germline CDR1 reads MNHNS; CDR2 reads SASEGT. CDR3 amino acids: CASSETGGIGSTEKLFF. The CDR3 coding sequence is TGTGCCAGCAGTGAGACAGGGGGCATCGGCTCTACCGAAAAACTGTTTTTT.

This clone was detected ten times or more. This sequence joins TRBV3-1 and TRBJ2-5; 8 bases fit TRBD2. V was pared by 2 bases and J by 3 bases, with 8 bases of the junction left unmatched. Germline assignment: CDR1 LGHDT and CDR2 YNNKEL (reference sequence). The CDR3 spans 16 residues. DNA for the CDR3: TGTGCCAGCAGCCAACCGGGGCGGGGGGCGGAAGAGACCCAGTACTTC. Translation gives CASSQPGRGAEETQYF.

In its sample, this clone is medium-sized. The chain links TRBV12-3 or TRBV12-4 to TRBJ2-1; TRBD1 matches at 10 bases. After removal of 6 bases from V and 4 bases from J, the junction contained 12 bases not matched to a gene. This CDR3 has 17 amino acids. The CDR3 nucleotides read TGTGCCAGCAGCCCCTTTTTTGTGGGACAGGGGTACAATGAGCAGTTCTTC. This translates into CASSPFFVGQGYNEQFF.

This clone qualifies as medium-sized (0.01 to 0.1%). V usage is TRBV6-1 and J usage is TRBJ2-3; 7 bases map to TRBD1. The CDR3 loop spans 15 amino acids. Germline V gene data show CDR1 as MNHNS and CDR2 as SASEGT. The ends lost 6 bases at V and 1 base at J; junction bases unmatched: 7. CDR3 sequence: CASSQRQGGTDTQYF. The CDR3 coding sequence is TGTGCCAGCAGCCAAAGACAGGGTGGCACAGATACGCAGTATTTT.

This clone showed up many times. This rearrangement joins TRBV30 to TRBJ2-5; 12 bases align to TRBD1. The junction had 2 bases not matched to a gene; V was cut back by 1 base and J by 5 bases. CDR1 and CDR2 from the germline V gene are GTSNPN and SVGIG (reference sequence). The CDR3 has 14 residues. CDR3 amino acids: CAWSGDRGPETQYF. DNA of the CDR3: TGTGCCTGGAGTGGGGACAGGGGGCCGGAGACCCAGTACTTC.

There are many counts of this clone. The CDR3 loop reads CAWSERSNQPQHF. DNA of the CDR3: TGTGCCTGGAGTGAGAGGTCCAATCAGCCCCAGCATTTT. The rearrangement links TRBV30 to TRBJ1-5; D is undetermined. Per the germline V gene, CDR1 is GTSNPN and CDR2 is SVGIG (reference sequence). Trimming removed 1 base from V and 3 bases from J, with 7 bases in between. This CDR3 comprises 13 residues.

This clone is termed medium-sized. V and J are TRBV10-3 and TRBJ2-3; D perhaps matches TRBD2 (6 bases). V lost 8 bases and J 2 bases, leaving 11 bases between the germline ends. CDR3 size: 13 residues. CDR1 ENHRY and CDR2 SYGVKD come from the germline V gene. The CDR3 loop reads CAIGAGFTDTQYF. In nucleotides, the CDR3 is TGTGCCATCGGTGCGGGGTTCACAGATACGCAGTATTTT.

CDR3 sequence: CASREGFSYEQYF. The CDR3 DNA follows: TGTGCCAGCAGAGAGGGTTTCTCCTACGAGCAGTACTTC. The chain is built from TRBV28 and TRBJ2-7, with D possibly matching TRBD2 (5 bases). The V gene's germline CDR1 is MDHEN and CDR2 SYDVKM. V was shortened by 6 bases and J by 0 bases, with 9 bases between the two germline ends. CDR3 length equals 13 residues.

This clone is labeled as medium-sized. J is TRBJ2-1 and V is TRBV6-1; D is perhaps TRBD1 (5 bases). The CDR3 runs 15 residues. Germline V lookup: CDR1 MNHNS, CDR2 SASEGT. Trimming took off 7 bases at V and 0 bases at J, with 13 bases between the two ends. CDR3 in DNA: TGTGCCAGCACCGTAGGACACAGCTCCTACAATGAGCAGTTCTTC. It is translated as CASTVGHSSYNEQFF.

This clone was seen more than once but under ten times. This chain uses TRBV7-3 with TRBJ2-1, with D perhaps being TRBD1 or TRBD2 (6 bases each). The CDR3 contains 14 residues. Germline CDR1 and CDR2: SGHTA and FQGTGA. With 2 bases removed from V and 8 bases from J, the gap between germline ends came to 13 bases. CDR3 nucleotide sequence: TGTGCCAGCAGCTTAGGGGGGCAGGGTCATGAGCAGTTCTTC. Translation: CASSLGGQGHEQFF.